A single T cell receptor beta chain is shown here with its context. Generated by immunoSEQ multiplex PCR, the TCRdb table keeps only in-frame clones and is missing some. The sample has around 100,000 clones; roughly 89% are singletons. This record comes from a study of blood T cell repertoires in COVID-19. Germline CDR1 reads WNHNN; CDR2 reads SYGVQD (reference sequence). The CDR3 is 15 residues long. J lost 4 bases, V lost 3 bases, and 2 bases had no gene match. Specimen: peripheral blood. V is TRBV10-1 and J is TRBJ2-5; 13 bases align to TRBD2. The clonotype comes from a human donor in a cohort sampled during active COVID-19. The CDR3 coding sequence is TGCGCCAGCAGTGAAGGACTAGCGGGAGTAGAGACCCAGTACTTC. Translating gives CASSEGLAGVETQYF.